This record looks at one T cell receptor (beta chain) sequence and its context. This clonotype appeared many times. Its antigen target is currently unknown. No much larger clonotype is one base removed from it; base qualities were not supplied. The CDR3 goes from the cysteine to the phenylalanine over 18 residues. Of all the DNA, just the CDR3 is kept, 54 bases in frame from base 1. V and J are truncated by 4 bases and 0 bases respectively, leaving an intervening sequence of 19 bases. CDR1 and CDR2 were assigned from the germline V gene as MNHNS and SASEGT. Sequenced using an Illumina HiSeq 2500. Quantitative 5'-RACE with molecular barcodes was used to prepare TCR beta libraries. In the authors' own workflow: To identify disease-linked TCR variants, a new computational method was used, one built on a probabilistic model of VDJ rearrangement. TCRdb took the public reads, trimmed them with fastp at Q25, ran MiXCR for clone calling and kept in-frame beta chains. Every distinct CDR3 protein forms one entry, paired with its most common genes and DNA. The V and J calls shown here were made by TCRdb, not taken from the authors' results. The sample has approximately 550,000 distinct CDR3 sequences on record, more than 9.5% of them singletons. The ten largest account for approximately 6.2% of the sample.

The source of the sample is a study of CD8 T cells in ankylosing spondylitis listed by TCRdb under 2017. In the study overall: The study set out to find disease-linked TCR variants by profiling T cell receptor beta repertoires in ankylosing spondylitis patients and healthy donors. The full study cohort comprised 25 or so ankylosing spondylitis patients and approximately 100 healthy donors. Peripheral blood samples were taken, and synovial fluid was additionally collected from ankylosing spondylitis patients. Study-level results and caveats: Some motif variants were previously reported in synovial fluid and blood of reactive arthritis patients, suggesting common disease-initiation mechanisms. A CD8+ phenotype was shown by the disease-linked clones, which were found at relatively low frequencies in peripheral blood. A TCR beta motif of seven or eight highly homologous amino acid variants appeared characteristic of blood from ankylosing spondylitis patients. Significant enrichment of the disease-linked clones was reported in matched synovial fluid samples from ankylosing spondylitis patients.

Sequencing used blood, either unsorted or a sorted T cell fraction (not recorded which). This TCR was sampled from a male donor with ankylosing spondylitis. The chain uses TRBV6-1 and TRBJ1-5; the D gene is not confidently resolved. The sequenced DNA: TGTGCCAGCAGTGCCAGTGATGGGATCGGTTATAGCAATCAGCCCCAGCATTTT. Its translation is CASSASDGIGYSNQPQHF.